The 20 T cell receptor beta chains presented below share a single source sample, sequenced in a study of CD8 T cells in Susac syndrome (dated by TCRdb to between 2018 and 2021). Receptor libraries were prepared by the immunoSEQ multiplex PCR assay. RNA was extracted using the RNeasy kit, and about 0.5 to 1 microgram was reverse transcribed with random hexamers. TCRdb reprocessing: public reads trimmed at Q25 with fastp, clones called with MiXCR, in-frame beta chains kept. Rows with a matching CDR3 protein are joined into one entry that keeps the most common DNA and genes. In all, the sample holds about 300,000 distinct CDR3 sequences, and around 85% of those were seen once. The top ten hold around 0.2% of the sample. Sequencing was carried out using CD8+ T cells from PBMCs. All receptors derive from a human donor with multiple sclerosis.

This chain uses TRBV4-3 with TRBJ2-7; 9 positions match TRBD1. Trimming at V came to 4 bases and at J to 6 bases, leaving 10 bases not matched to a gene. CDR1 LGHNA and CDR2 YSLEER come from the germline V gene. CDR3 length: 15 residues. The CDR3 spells CASSPGTGTYREQYF. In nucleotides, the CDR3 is TGCGCCAGCAGCCCTGGGACAGGGACATATCGCGAGCAGTACTTC.

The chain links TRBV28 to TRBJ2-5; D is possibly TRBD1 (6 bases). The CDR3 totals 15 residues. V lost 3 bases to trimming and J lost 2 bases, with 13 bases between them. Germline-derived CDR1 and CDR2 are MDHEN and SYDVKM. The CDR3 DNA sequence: TGTGCCAGCAGTTTTCTAGGGGGAATGCAAGAGACCCAGTACTTC. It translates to CASSFLGGMQETQYF. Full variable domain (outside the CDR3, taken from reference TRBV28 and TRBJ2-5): DVKVTQSSRYLVKRTGEKVFLECVQDMDHENMFWYRQDPGLGLRLIYFSYDVKMKEKGDIPEGYSVSREKKERFSLILESASTNQTSMYLCASSFLGGMQETQYFGPGTRLLVL.

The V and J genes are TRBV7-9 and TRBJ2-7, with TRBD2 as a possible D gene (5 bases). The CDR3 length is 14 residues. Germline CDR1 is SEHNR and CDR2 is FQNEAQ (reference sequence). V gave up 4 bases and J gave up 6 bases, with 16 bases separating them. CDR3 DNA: TGTGCCAGCAGCTCCGAAGGGAGCGAAGGCGAGCAGTACTTC. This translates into CASSSEGSEGEQYF.

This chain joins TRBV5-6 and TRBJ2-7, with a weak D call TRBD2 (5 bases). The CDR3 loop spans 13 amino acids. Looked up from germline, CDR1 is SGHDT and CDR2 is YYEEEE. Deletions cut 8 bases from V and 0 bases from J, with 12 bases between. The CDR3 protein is CASTIGSSYEQYF. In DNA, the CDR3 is TGTGCCAGTACTATAGGGAGCTCCTACGAGCAGTACTTC.

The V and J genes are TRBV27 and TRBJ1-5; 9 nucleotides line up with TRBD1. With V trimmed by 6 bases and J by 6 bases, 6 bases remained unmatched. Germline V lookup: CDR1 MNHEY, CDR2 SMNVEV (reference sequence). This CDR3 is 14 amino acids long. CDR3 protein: CASRTGGGGQPQHF. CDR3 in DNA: TGTGCCAGCAGGACAGGGGGAGGGGGTCAGCCCCAGCATTTT.

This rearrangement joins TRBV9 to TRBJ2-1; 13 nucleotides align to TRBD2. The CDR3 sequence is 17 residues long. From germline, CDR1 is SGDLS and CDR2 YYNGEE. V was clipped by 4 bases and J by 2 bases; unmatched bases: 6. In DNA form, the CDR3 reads TGTGCCAGCAGCCCCTGGACTAGCGGGGGCCCCTACAATGAGCAGTTCTTC. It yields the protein CASSPWTSGGPYNEQFF.

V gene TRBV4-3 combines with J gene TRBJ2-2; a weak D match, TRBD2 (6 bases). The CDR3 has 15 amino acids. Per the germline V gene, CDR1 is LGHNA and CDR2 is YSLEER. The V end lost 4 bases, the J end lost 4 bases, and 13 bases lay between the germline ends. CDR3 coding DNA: TGCGCCAGCAGCCCCCGCGGGGATGGCACCGGGGAGCTGTTTTTT. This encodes CASSPRGDGTGELFF.

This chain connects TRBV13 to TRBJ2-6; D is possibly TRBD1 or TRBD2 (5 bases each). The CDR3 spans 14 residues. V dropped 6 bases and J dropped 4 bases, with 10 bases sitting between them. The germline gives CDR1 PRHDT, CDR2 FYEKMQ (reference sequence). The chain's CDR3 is CASSGGYGANVLTF. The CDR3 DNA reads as TGTGCCAGCAGTGGGGGTTACGGGGCCAACGTCCTGACTTTC. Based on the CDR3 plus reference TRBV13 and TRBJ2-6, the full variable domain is AAGVIQSPRHLIKEKRETATLKCYPIPRHDTVYWYQQGPGQDPQFLISFYEKMQSDKGSIPDRFSAQQFSDYHSELNMSSLELGDSALYFCASSGGYGANVLTFGAGSRLTVL.

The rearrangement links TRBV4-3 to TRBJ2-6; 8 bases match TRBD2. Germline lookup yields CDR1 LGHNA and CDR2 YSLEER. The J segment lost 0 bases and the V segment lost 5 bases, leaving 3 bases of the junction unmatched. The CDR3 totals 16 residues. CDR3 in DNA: TGCGCCAGCAGCTCGGGAGGGTTCTCTGGGGCCAACGTCCTGACTTTC. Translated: CASSSGGFSGANVLTF.

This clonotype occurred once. CDR3 sequence reads: CASSLVVLTSQETQYF. CDR3 bases: TGTGCCAGCAGCTTAGTTGTTTTGACTAGCCAAGAGACCCAGTACTTC. This chain uses TRBV7-8 with TRBJ2-5, with D possibly matching TRBD2 (6 bases). The germline V gene encodes CDR1 SGHVS and CDR2 FQNEAQ. The CDR3 consists of 16 residues. V was shortened by 1 base and J by 1 base, with 13 bases between the two germline ends.

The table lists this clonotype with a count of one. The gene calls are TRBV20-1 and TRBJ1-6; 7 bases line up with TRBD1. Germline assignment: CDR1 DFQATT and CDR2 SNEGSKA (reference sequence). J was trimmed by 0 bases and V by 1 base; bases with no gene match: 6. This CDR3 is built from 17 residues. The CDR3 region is CSARAPGDSSYNSPLHF. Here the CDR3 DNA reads TGCAGTGCTAGAGCCCCGGGGGACAGCTCCTATAATTCACCCCTCCACTTT.

CDR3 sequence reads: CASSLSKLAPTYEQYF. DNA for the CDR3: TGTGCCAGCAGCTTGTCCAAACTAGCGCCAACCTACGAGCAGTACTTC. The chain combines TRBV28 with TRBJ2-7; 7 bases align to TRBD2. CDR1 is MDHEN, CDR2 SYDVKM, per germline. Trimming removed 6 bases from V and 2 bases from J; junction bases left unmatched: 13. CDR3 length: 16 residues.

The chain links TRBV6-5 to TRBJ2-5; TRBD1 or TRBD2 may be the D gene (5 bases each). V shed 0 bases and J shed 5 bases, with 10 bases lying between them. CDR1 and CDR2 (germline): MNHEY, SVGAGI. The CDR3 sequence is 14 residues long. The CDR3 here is CASSYSRGGETQYF. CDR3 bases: TGTGCCAGCAGTTACTCTCGGGGCGGTGAGACCCAGTACTTC.

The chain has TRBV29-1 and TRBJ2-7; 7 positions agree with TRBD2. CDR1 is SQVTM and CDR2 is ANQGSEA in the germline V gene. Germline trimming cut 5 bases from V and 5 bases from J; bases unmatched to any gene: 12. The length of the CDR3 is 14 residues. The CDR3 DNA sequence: TGCAGCGTTCTCGACGGGGGGTCGAGGGACGAGCAGTACTTC. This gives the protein CSVLDGGSRDEQYF.

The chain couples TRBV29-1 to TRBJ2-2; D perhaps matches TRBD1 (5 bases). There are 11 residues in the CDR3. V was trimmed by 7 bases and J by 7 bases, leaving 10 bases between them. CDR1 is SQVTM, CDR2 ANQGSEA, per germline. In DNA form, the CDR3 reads TGCAGCGGCGACAGTAGCGGGGAGCTGTTTTTT. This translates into CSGDSSGELFF.

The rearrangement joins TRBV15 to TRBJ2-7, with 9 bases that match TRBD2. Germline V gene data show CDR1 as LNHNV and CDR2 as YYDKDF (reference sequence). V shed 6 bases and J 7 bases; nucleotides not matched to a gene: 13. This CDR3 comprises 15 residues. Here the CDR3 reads CATRGPGLARHEQYF. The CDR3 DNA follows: TGTGCCACCAGGGGGCCGGGACTAGCCCGCCATGAGCAGTACTTC.

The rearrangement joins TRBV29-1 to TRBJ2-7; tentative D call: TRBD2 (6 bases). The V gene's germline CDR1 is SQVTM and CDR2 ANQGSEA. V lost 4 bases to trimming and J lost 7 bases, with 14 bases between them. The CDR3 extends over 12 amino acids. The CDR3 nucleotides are TGCAGCGTTGTATCTTCAGGGAGGGAGCAGTACTTC. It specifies CSVVSSGREQYF.

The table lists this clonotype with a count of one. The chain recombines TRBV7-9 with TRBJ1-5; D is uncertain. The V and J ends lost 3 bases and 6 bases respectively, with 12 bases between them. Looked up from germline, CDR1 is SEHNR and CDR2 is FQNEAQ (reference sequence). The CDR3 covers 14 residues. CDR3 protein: CASSFEGLAQPQHF. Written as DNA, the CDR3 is TGTGCCAGCAGCTTTGAGGGTTTAGCTCAGCCCCAGCATTTT.

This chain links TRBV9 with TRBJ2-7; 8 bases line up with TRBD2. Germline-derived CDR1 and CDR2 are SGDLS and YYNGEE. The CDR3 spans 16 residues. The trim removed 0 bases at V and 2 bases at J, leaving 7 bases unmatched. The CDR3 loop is CASSVGIAGTTYEQYF. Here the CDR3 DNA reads TGTGCCAGCAGCGTAGGTATAGCGGGAACCACCTACGAGCAGTACTTC.

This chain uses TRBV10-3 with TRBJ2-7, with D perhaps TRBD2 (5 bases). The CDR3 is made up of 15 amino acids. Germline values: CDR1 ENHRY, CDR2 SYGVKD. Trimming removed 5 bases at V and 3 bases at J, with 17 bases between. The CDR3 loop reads CAISPELVLFYEQYF. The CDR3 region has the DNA TGTGCCATCAGTCCCGAACTAGTTTTGTTCTACGAGCAGTACTTC.